Sequencing of this T cell receptor (beta chain) was carried out in a study of T cell repertoires in cytomegalovirus infection. TCRdb re-derived calls from the reads in MiXCR, one entry per CDR3 protein. The sample lists 700,000 to 900,000 distinct CDR3 sequences; 25% to 30% were seen once. The CDR3 spans 15 residues. The germline V gene has CDR1 SGHTA and CDR2 FQGNSA. Trimming left V 1 base short and J 1 base short, with 10 bases between. Worth noting for this clonotype: The antigen remains undetermined.

The chain combines TRBV7-2 with TRBJ2-5, with D perhaps TRBD2 (5 bases). This clonotype was obtained from a human donor in good health (CMV status not recorded). Some clones in this sample may be carry-over from other donors' samples. The material was cultured CD8+ T cells from PBMCs, obtained from culture after CMV antigen stimulation. The chain's CDR3 is CTSSLGSSGQETQYF. DNA of the CDR3: TGTACCAGCAGCTTAGGGTCAAGCGGCCAAGAGACCCAGTACTTC. The whole variable domain, remainder taken from reference TRBV7-2 and TRBJ2-5, is GAGVSQSPSNKVTEKGKDVELRCDPISGHTALYWYRQSLGQGLEFLIYFQGNSAPDKSGLPSDRFSAERTGGSVSTLTIQRTQQEDSAVYLCTSSLGSSGQETQYFGPGTRLLVL.